This T cell receptor (beta chain) derives from a study of T cell responses to AZD1222 COVID-19 vaccine. This table comes from immunoSEQ multiplex PCR, and its TCRdb copy is limited to in-frame clones, with some not included. The sample consists of about 82,000 clones, around 86% of them appearing once. Whole-study findings and limits: Spike-specific TCR depth and breadth grew after two AZD1222 doses. Donors were largely white British and mainly female; clonal diversity was possibly underestimated.

On this clone itself: As yet, its antigen is unknown.

The CDR3 is 14 amino acids. The V gene lost 6 bases and the J gene lost 1 base, with 9 bases spanning the gap. Per germline, CDR1 SGHDN and CDR2 FVKESK. Sequenced here: peripheral blood, sampled 28 days after the second AZD1222 dose. V usage is TRBV14 and J usage is TRBJ2-2, with D possibly TRBD1 on 5 matching bases. The clonotype comes from an adult who received the AZD1222 COVID-19 vaccine. CDR3 sequence reads: CASSRQMNTGELFF. The CDR3 DNA sequence: TGTGCCAGCAGTCGACAGATGAACACCGGGGAGCTGTTTTTT.